Listed below are T cell receptor beta chains from one sample, sequenced in a study of neurological immune-mediated disorders. TCRdb independently ran MiXCR on the 5' RACE reads; one entry per CDR3 protein. The repertoire holds about 22,000 distinct CDR3 sequences, with about 10% as singletons. The sample taken for sequencing was PBMCs. The origin of the receptors is a woman aged 55 to 70 with HTLV-1-associated myelopathy (HAM/TSP). CDR3s include the opening cysteine and the closing phenylalanine or tryptophan. Each record gives: J gene, D gene, clone size, V gene, CDR3 protein, CDR3 DNA. A D gene is named only where the DNA matches it firmly. Part of the rows lack a size; the others show once, few, many or a class for expanded clones.

>TRBJ1-1|NA|many|TRBV4-2
CASSQTPGRTNTEAFF
TGTGCCAGCAGCCAAACTCCGGGACGGACGAACACTGAAGCTTTCTTT
>TRBJ1-2|NA|many|TRBV12-3/TRBV12-4
CASSEGPRRIIGYTF
TGTGCCAGCAGTGAGGGACCGAGGAGAATAATTGGCTACACCTTC
>TRBJ1-5|NA|NA|TRBV10-2
CASTLGRGQPQHF
TGCGCCAGCACCCTCGGGAGGGGTCAGCCCCAGCATTTT
>TRBJ2-3|NA|many|TRBV7-2
CASSLFRGNTDTQYF
TGTGCCAGCAGCTTATTTCGGGGAAACACAGATACGCAGTATTTT
>TRBJ1-1|NA|many|TRBV18
CASSPAGRTTEAFF
TGTGCCAGCTCACCCGCGGGAAGGACCACTGAAGCTTTCTTT
>TRBJ1-4|NA|many|TRBV20-1
CSTKHAGDEKLFF
TGCAGCACTAAACATGCGGGCGATGAAAAACTGTTTTTT
>TRBJ1-5|NA|many|TRBV10-3
CAISEGTVLNQPQHF
TGTGCCATCAGTGAAGGGACGGTCCTCAATCAGCCCCAGCATTTT
>TRBJ2-3|NA|NA|TRBV20-1
CSARDKNRGGGDTQYF
TGCAGTGCTAGAGATAAGAATCGGGGTGGCGGAGATACGCAGTATTTT
>TRBJ2-7|NA|many|TRBV6-2/TRBV6-3
CASSFSGAYEQYF
TGTGCCAGCAGTTTTTCGGGGGCCTACGAGCAGTACTTC
>TRBJ2-1|TRBD2|many|TRBV20-1
CSAELAGAGEQFF
TGCAGTGCGGAGCTAGCGGGGGCGGGTGAGCAGTTCTTC
>TRBJ2-3|TRBD2|many|TRBV10-3
CAISELAGGTDTQYF
TGTGCCATCAGTGAATTAGCGGGGGGCACAGATACGCAGTATTTT
>TRBJ2-5|NA|NA|TRBV30
CAWSRGQETQYF
TGTGCCTGGAGTAGAGGACAAGAGACCCAGTACTTC
>TRBJ1-2|NA|many|TRBV15
CATSRDPSGTWSYTF
TGTGCCACCAGCAGAGATCCTTCGGGCACTTGGAGCTACACCTTC
>TRBJ2-5|NA|many|TRBV20-1
CSARRGLQETQYF
TGCAGTGCTAGACGGGGCTTACAAGAGACCCAGTACTTC
>TRBJ2-5|TRBD2|NA|TRBV4-1
CASQGSGREETQYF
TGCGCCAGCCAAGGATCCGGGAGGGAAGAGACCCAGTACTTC
>TRBJ1-6|NA|NA|TRBV6-5
CASSIQSGRINSPLHF
TGTGCCAGCAGTATCCAGTCGGGACGGATTAATTCACCCCTCCACTTT
>TRBJ1-3|NA|medium-sized|TRBV7-9
CASVGDGNTIYF
TGTGCCTCGGTAGGGGACGGAAACACCATATATTTT
>TRBJ1-2|NA|many|TRBV30
CAWSVQGIYGYTF
TGTGCCTGGAGTGTACAGGGAATCTATGGCTACACCTTC
>TRBJ1-4|TRBD1|many|TRBV3-1
CASSQRGNRDRGWEDEKLFF
TGTGCCAGCAGCCAAAGAGGGAACCGGGACAGGGGGTGGGAAGATGAAAAACTGTTTTTT
>TRBJ2-1|NA|many|TRBV25-1
CASSEYYYNEQFF
TGTGCCAGCAGTGAATATTACTACAATGAGCAGTTCTTC
>TRBJ2-1|NA|NA|TRBV20-1
CSAGLGGSNEQFF
TGCAGTGCTGGCCTCGGGGGTAGCAATGAGCAGTTCTTC
>TRBJ2-1|NA|many|TRBV6-6
CASSYRDNEQFF
TGTGCCAGCAGTTACCGTGACAATGAGCAGTTCTTC
>TRBJ2-2|TRBD1|NA|TRBV5-1
CASSLDGTGKTGELFF
TGCGCCAGCAGCTTAGACGGGACAGGGAAAACCGGGGAGCTGTTTTTT
>TRBJ1-1|NA|NA|TRBV5-1
CASSVIVGNTEAFF
TGCGCCAGCAGCGTCATCGTGGGAAACACTGAAGCTTTCTTT
>TRBJ2-1|TRBD2|many|TRBV5-5
CASGSIPSSPASGGARNEQFF
TGTGCCAGTGGGTCTATCCCCAGCAGCCCAGCTAGCGGGGGGGCAAGGAATGAGCAGTTCTTC
>TRBJ1-1|NA|many|TRBV20-1
CSARRTNTEAFF
TGCAGTGCCAGGAGGACGAACACTGAAGCTTTCTTT
>TRBJ1-3|NA|medium-sized|TRBV20-1
CSAKAGSGNTIYF
TGCAGTGCTAAAGCAGGGAGTGGAAACACCATATATTTT
>TRBJ2-3|NA|many|TRBV10-3
CAISDSDGSDTQYF
TGTGCCATCAGCGACTCGGACGGCTCAGATACGCAGTATTTT